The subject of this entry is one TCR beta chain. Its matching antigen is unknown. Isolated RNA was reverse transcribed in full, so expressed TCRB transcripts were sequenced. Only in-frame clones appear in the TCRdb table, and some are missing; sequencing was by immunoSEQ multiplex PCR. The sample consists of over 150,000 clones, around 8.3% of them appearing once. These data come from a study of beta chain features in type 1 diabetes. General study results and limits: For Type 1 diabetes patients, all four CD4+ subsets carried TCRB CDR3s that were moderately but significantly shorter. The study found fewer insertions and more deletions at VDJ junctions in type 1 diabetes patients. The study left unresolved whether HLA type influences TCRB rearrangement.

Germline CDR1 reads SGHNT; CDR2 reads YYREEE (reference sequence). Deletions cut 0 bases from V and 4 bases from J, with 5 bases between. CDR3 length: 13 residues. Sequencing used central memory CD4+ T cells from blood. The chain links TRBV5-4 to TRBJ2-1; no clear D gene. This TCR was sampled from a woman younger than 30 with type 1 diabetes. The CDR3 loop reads CASSLVAYNEQFF. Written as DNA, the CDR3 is TGTGCCAGCAGCTTGGTAGCTTACAATGAGCAGTTCTTC.